This T cell receptor beta chain was found in a study of vaccination and CD4 T cells after COVID-19 (dated by TCRdb to between 2020 and 2023). Turning to the overall study: Convalescent patients had a positive SARS-CoV-2 result on nasal swab PCR, and of these patients, several had mild disease and one had severe disease. Overlapping spike peptide pools from SARS-CoV-2 and from the common cold coronaviruses HCoV-NL63, HCoV-OC43 and HCoV-229E were used as culture stimuli. Post-COVID blood samples from convalescent patients were collected a median of roughly 100 days after diagnosis, with a range of roughly 35 to 180 days. Participants got two doses of the Pfizer-BioNTech BNT162b2 vaccine (n=8) or two doses of the Moderna mRNA-1273 vaccine (n=2). In control cultures, a CEFX viral epitope pool was used as positive control, an HIV-1 Nef peptide pool was used as negative control, or no peptide was added. Six males and four females were included in the convalescent cohort, with two Hispanic individuals, seven Caucasians, two Asians and one multiracial person represented. Post-vaccine blood samples were collected a median of about 66 days after the second vaccine dose, ranging from about 12 to 241 days. The spike-specific CD4+ TCR repertoire was compared before and after mRNA vaccination in approximately 9 COVID-19 convalescent patients and several infection-naive healthy vaccine recipients. Study-wide findings and limitations: Relatively few convalescent patients were included in the study, and early timepoints after natural infection were not analyzed. Among convalescent patients, a median about 86% of the SARS-CoV-2-reactive clones seen after vaccination appeared only after vaccination, which suggests priming specific to the vaccine. Of the vaccine-specific clones in convalescent patients, 304 of 307, or nearly all, reacted only to SARS-CoV-2 spike and did not cross-react with common cold coronaviruses. The median number of SARS-CoV-2-reactive clonotypes rose from under 25 after infection to 30 to 45 after vaccination, but the change was not significant.

V sheds 1 base and J sheds 7 bases, leaving 10 bases between their ends. Including the terminal cysteine and phenylalanine, the CDR3 comprises 13 residues. The only DNA kept is the CDR3, 39 bases in frame from the first base. From a lookup of the germline V gene (reference sequence), CDR1 and CDR2 are LNHDA and SQIVND. A word on this clonotype: Its antigen remains undetermined. The sample holds no much larger clone one base away, and base qualities are not on file.

What the treatment or condition label conveys for this sample: approximately nine-day PBMC culture with coronavirus spike peptide pools or control peptides (ViraFEST assay). To expand antigen-specific T cells with peptide pools and then pick out the expanded clonotypes through TCR sequencing, the study relied on the ViraFEST assay. The positive SARS-CoV-2 PCR tests of the convalescent patients were dated from March to December 2020, before the Alpha, Beta and Delta variants emerged in the United States. PBMCs were cultured at roughly 1.9 million per well in IMDM supplemented with roughly 5% human AB serum and about 10 IU/ml IL-2, with approximately 10 ug/ml peptide pools added. On days 3 and 7, half of the culture medium was replaced with fresh IL-2-containing medium. Once the cells had been in culture for approximately 10 days, the EasySep CD4+ T cell isolation kit was used to isolate CD4+ T cells by negative selection. PBMCs were separated from whole blood using Ficoll-Paque Plus gradient centrifugation and then either used fresh or cryopreserved at -140C. Triplicate wells were generally used for each culture condition.

Libraries came from PCR. DNA from cultured CD4+ T cells was subjected to TCR sequencing with the Oncomine TCR Beta short-read assay at the Johns Hopkins FTIC core. The QIAamp micro DNA kit was used to extract genomic DNA from the cultured CD4+ T cells. Oncomine TCR Beta libraries from cultured CD4+ T cells were pooled with unique dual indexes and sequenced on an Illumina iSeq 100. The original pipeline was this. Non-productive sequences were removed, and CDR3s not starting with C, not ending with F or W, or shorter than 7 amino acids were discarded. The MANAFEST web application identified antigen-specific clonotypes by comparing peptide-stimulated wells against reference wells and other culture wells. To be called positive, a clone needed an FDR below 0.05, an odds ratio above 5, and a productive frequency above 0.1% in at least two of three replicate wells. A clonotype counted as cross-reactive if it showed significant expansion both in the SARS-CoV-2 spike wells and in at least one common cold coronavirus spike condition. Using R version 3.6.1, CDR3 homology was evaluated through Levenshtein distances (stringdist) along with unrooted phylogenetic trees (ape). The public reads were run again by TCRdb, first through fastp at Q25 and then through MiXCR, and only productive beta chains were kept. Every CDR3 protein is listed once, alongside the most common genes and DNA of its rows. In this record, the V and J calls reflect TCRdb's handling and not the investigators' own analysis. For this sample there are just over 15,000 distinct CDR3 sequences; 55% to 85% appear just once. The leading ten clones occupy 15% to 20% of the sample.

Recombination connected TRBV19 to TRBJ1-2, and possibly TRBD1, on 6 matching bases. The receptor was isolated from a human donor who had recovered from COVID-19. The specimen sequenced was CD4+ T cells from blood, cultured in vitro. The CDR3 reads as follows: CASSIGGGRGYTF. The DNA sequence is as follows: TGTGCCAGTAGTATAGGAGGGGGACGTGGCTACACCTTC.